This T cell receptor (beta chain) came from a study of Ad26.COV2.S vaccination and SARS-CoV-2 variants. The overall study: Doses of Ad26.COV2.S were injected into muscle once or twice, 56 days apart.

The method was immunoSEQ multiplex PCR; TCRdb's version includes in-frame clones alone and lacks a portion of them. Of 350,000 to 450,000 clones detected, around 84% appear once; the ten largest clones hold about 3.3%. This clone was detected only once. Treatment specified: some 20 received Ad26.COV2.S at low or high dose, single or two shots; roughly 5 received placebo; per-sample allocation not given. Following the first vaccine or placebo injection, samples were taken on day 63. The sample in question was peripheral blood, obtained in a trial of Ad26.COV2.S vaccine versus placebo. The clonotype comes from a person between 18 and 59 years old who received the Ad26.COV2.S COVID-19 vaccine or a placebo.

In DNA form, the CDR3 reads TGTGCCAGCAGCTTAAACAATTACAATGAGCAGTTCTTC. As protein: CASSLNNYNEQFF. J is TRBJ2-1 and V is TRBV11-3; D unclear. This CDR3 comprises 13 residues. Trimming took off 2 bases at V and 4 bases at J, with 6 bases between the two ends. Germline V lookup: CDR1 SGHNT, CDR2 YENEEA.